This entry describes one T cell receptor beta chain. The antigen is unknown. These data originate in a study of OX40 agonist ivuxolimab in advanced cancers. Study as a whole: The group had a mean age of about 64 years, ranged from roughly 20 to 80, and was around 82% male. Of the participants, 40% had some prior anti-PD-1, anti-PD-L1 or anti-CTLA-4 therapy, which was allowed. General study findings and limits: Doses of 0.1 to 3.0 mg/kg were accompanied by clonal expansion of CD4+ and CD8+ blood T cells by week 6. CD4+ T cells averaged fewer expanded clones than CD8+ T cells.

Profiled with immunoSEQ multiplex PCR; TCRdb holds only in-frame clones, not every one. Among tens of thousands of clones listed, roughly 84% were seen once. The V gene end was trimmed by 0 bases and the J gene end by 5 bases; junction bases not matched to a gene: 3. The CDR3 extends over 14 amino acids. CDR1 is SGHDT and CDR2 is YYEEEE in the germline V gene. The genes are TRBV5-6 and TRBJ2-5, with 8 bases identical to TRBD1. Material: CD4+ or CD8+ T cells sorted from blood, obtained in a trial of the OX40 agonist ivuxolimab. This sequence was found in an adult with an advanced solid tumor such as melanoma, head and neck, liver or kidney cancer. CDR3 in DNA: TGTGCCAGCAGCTTGGGGACAGGGACCGAGACCCAGTACTTC. Amino acid sequence: CASSLGTGTETQYF.